The clone carrying this T cell receptor beta chain was counted only a few times. Its cognate antigen is unknown. This specimen comes from a study of post-analysis software for immune sequencing data. Unique molecular identifiers were present in the TCR beta cDNA libraries. TCRdb re-derived calls from the PCR reads in MiXCR, one entry per CDR3 protein. In the table there are roughly 600,000 distinct CDR3 sequences, about 40% of which are singletons. Study outcomes and limitations: Relative to controls, patients had several TRBV segments at higher frequency, with TRBV5-6, TRBV5-1 and TRBV20-1 among these.

Losses at the gene ends were 0 bases for V and 7 bases for J; bases not matched to a gene: 11. The CDR3 runs to 17 residues. Germline V gives CDR1 MGHRA, CDR2 YSYEKL. This clonotype originated in a girl between 5 and 17 years old with multiple sclerosis. The chain combines TRBV4-1 with TRBJ2-1; TRBD2 matches 8 bases. Sequenced input: blood. Here the CDR3 reads CASSQDHKGGRRNEQFF. In nucleotides, the CDR3 is TGCGCCAGCAGCCAAGACCATAAGGGCGGGAGGAGGAATGAGCAGTTCTTC.